This paragraph reports one T cell receptor beta chain. CDR1 is WSHSY, CDR2 SAAADI, per germline. This CDR3 has 13 amino acids. Deletions cut 6 bases from V and 3 bases from J, with 11 bases between. This sample was included in a study of shared T cell receptors in the human thymus. Profiling relied on immunoSEQ multiplex PCR, and the TCRdb table lists in-frame clones only, not all of them. The sample includes hundreds of thousands of clones, more than 70% of them seen just once. These data were also filed under a second study, of human thymus T cells. That source reports: Corrective surgery for congenital heart defects was being performed on the healthy Finnish infants who were the donors. Thymic material originated from resections removed in the course of corrective heart surgery. Within thymic and blood repertoires, V and J gene usage appeared to be biased. Related research has reported that thymic repertoires overlap highly among unrelated individuals.

The sequence was collected from a boy younger than two with a congenital heart defect. The chain recombines TRBV10-2 with TRBJ2-5; D may be TRBD1 (5 bases). Sequenced sample: thymocytes. The CDR3 DNA is TGCGCCAGCAGCGCAGGGCAAAAAGAGACCCAGTACTTC. It yields the protein CASSAGQKETQYF.